The 10 T cell receptor beta chains below were found in one sample sequenced in a study of memory CD4+ T cells and cytomegalovirus serostatus. Here immunoSEQ multiplex PCR was the method, and the copy in TCRdb shows in-frame clones only, minus some. The sample yields about 46,000 clones, about three quarters seen once. Single viable CD3+CD4+CD8-CD45RO+ cells were sorted as the memory CD4+ T cells. Sequences were obtained from memory CD4+ T cells from blood. These receptors were obtained from an adult in good health and CMV-seronegative.

In this sample, this clone is medium-sized. The rearrangement joins TRBV6-1 to TRBJ1-2; 7 nucleotides match TRBD1. The CDR3 has 14 residues. Germline CDR1 MNHNS, CDR2 SASEGT. Trimming at V came to 0 bases and at J to 4 bases, leaving 2 bases not matched to a gene. Here the CDR3 reads CASSEATGIYGYTF. Here the CDR3 DNA reads TGTGCCAGCAGTGAAGCGACAGGGATCTATGGCTACACCTTC.

The chain joins TRBV6-1 to TRBJ1-6; D unresolved. V was clipped by 2 bases and J by 10 bases, with 12 bases between them. The CDR3 contains 14 residues. Germline V gives CDR1 MNHNS, CDR2 SASEGT. CDR3 sequence reads: CASSETGGPSPLHF. The CDR3 region has the DNA TGTGCCAGCAGTGAAACGGGAGGACCGTCACCCCTCCACTTT.

This clone has a single count. The rearrangement joins TRBV4-3 to TRBJ2-3, with D possibly matching TRBD1 (6 bases). Per the germline V gene, CDR1 is LGHNA and CDR2 is YSLEER. V was pared by 1 base and J by 0 bases, with 14 bases between. The CDR3 consists of 17 residues. CDR3 DNA: TGCGCCAGCAGCCAAGTAGTGACAGGCACTAGCACAGATACGCAGTATTTT. This codes for CASSQVVTGTSTDTQYF.

This chain connects TRBV7-9 to TRBJ2-1; no reliable D call. Between the trimmed V and J ends, which lost 1 base and 7 bases, there was a span of 17 bases. Germline V gives CDR1 SEHNR, CDR2 FQNEAQ (reference sequence). The CDR3 is 16 residues long. CDR3 sequence (DNA): TGTGCCAGCAGCTTAGTTTGGCCGGACGAGGAAAATGAGCAGTTCTTC. As protein: CASSLVWPDEENEQFF.

The genes are TRBV6-5 and TRBJ2-1, with D tentatively TRBD2 (7 bases). Germline V gene sequence: CDR1 MNHEY, CDR2 SVGAGI. Deletions cut 0 bases from V and 6 bases from J, with 12 bases between. The CDR3 is 15 amino acids. CDR3 protein: CASSYSNREGNEQFF. CDR3 sequence (DNA): TGTGCCAGCAGTTACTCGAACAGGGAGGGCAATGAGCAGTTCTTC.

The chain employs TRBV19 and TRBJ2-2; 8 bases agree with TRBD1. J gave up 6 bases and V 4 bases, and 13 bases lay outside the gene matches. There are 17 residues in the CDR3. CDR1 and CDR2 (germline): LNHDA, SQIVND (reference sequence). CDR3 in DNA: TGTGCCAGTAGTACTCGACAGGGGTTTAGTGAAGCCGGGGAGCTGTTTTTT. It codes for CASSTRQGFSEAGELFF.

V gene TRBV19 combines with J gene TRBJ2-6; D unresolved. The CDR3 is 18 amino acids. In germline, CDR1 is LNHDA, CDR2 SQIVND (reference sequence). Trimming cost V 2 bases and J 3 bases, with 17 bases left between them. Here the CDR3 reads CASSIPPRVGFGANVLTF. In nucleotides, the CDR3 is TGTGCCAGTAGTATACCCCCAAGGGTGGGCTTTGGGGCCAACGTCCTGACTTTC.

This clone was observed once. The J gene is TRBJ1-2, the V gene TRBV30; D is possibly TRBD1 (5 bases). V was shortened by 3 bases and J by 0 bases, with 8 bases between the two germline ends. Germline CDR1 and CDR2: GTSNPN and SVGIG (reference sequence). The CDR3 runs to 13 residues. The DNA for the CDR3 is TGTGCCTGGAGGGGGGACGCTAACTATGGCTACACCTTC. This gives the protein CAWRGDANYGYTF.

This CDR3 reads CASSVVAGGNEQFF. CDR3 in DNA: TGTGCCAGCAGTGTGGTTGCGGGGGGGAATGAGCAGTTCTTC. The rearrangement joins TRBV2 to TRBJ2-1; 9 nucleotides agree with TRBD2. Germline lookup yields CDR1 SNHLY and CDR2 FYNNEI. V lost 4 bases, J lost 7 bases, and 5 bases stayed unmatched. The CDR3 is made up of 14 amino acids.

The rearrangement links TRBV5-6 to TRBJ1-6; 8 bases agree with TRBD1. Per the germline V gene, CDR1 is SGHDT and CDR2 is YYEEEE. V lost 4 bases and J lost 3; bases outside the gene matches: 9. The CDR3 contains 17 residues. The CDR3 is CASSPGGTGLYNSPLHF. In DNA, the CDR3 is TGTGCCAGCAGCCCAGGGGGCACGGGGCTCTATAATTCACCCCTCCACTTT.